The clone carrying this TCR beta chain was seen only a few times. The data were taken from a study of T-cell memory formation after mild COVID-19. The CDR3 covers 17 residues. Germline loops: CDR1 WSHSY, CDR2 SAAADI. V was pared by 7 bases and J by 5 bases, with 16 bases of the junction left unmatched. TCRdb re-called the 5' RACE reads through MiXCR, storing one row per CDR3 protein. This sample has roughly 480,000 distinct CDR3 sequences; around a quarter occur once, and the top ten carry approximately 12%. The chain links TRBV10-2 to TRBJ2-3; 9 bases agree with TRBD2. The sample comprised PBMCs or a T cell subset sorted from them (not recorded which). This clonotype was obtained from an adult woman who had mild COVID-19 (a few samples of this study predate the infection). Cell type and time point are not known. CDR3 sequence: CASILRGLSGGGDTQYF. The CDR3 region has the DNA TGCGCCAGCATTCTACGGGGCCTTAGCGGGGGTGGAGATACGCAGTATTTT.